The T cell receptor beta chain described here comes from a study of CD8+CD57+ T cells in acquired aplastic anemia (dated by TCRdb to the late 2010s). At the level of the whole study: DNA extracted from sorted CD4+ and CD8+ cells had a mean of 3.2 ug, with a range of 0.2 to 27.4 ug. An average of about 10 million reads for CD4+ cells and under 13 million reads for CD8+ cells was obtained from healthy donor samples. The study at large found these results: Some 31 CD8+ CDR3 sequences were shared between patients and controls but appeared highly expressed in patients and within their immunodominant clones. Between patients and healthy controls, no significant difference in CD8+ Simpson's diversity was found (P=0.060).

CDR1 and CDR2 (ENHRY, SYGVKD) derive from the germline V gene. Spanning cysteine to phenylalanine, the CDR3 consists of 15 amino acids. The retained sequence is limited to the CDR3, 45 bases, with the frame set at the first base. Trimming at the junction amounts to 0 bases on V and 0 bases on J, and the germline ends lie 8 bases apart. By how much of the sample it makes up, this clonotype is medium-sized (0.01 to 0.1%). Its cognate antigen has yet to be identified. No clone much larger than this one lies a single base away; base qualities are absent. Profiling of TCR beta VDJ combinations and CDR3 sequences used genomic DNA as the template. An Illumina HiSeq 2000 was the platform used for TCR repertoire sequencing. As for the authors' bioinformatics: Repertoires were assessed using TRBV/TRBJ rearrangement plots, CDR3 size and DJ length profiles, and Simpson's diversity index. The immunodominant clone was defined as the most abundant DNA sequence in deep sequencing data. CDR3 amino acid sequences were screened for sharing across subjects and compared with published repertoires and the VDJdb database. TCRdb reran the public reads through fastp at Q25 and MiXCR, keeping productive beta chains. Rows with one shared CDR3 protein collapse into an entry with the most common genes and DNA. The V and J calls here are based on TCRdb, not the publication. The sample yields roughly 63,000 distinct CDR3 sequences; 54% were counted once. The ten top clones hold 6.5% to 9.5% of the sample.

In this study, sorted CD4+ and CD8+ T cells from the blood of healthy subjects and of severe aplastic anemia patients had their TCR repertoires deep-sequenced. Ficoll-Paque density gradient centrifugation was used to isolate peripheral blood mononuclear cells. CD4+ and CD8+ T cells were sorted by FACS or magnetic beads before DNA extraction. The receptor's source is a human donor in good health, serving as a control. The chain was built from TRBV10-3 and TRBJ2-5, with TRBD2 perhaps the D gene, on 6 matching bases. Specimen: sorted CD4+, CD8+, or CD8+CD57+ T cells (not recorded which) from PBMCs. The CDR3 reads as follows: CAISESWTNQETQYF. The DNA sequence reads TGTGCCATCAGTGAGTCGTGGACTAACCAAGAGACCCAGTACTTC.